This T cell receptor (beta chain) was profiled in a study of response to subunit inactivated influenza vaccine. Notes on the study in general: The authors suggested that every seasonal influenza vaccination recruits few new T cells.

TCRdb recomputed calls from the RT-PCR reads with MiXCR, one row per CDR3 protein. The sample shows roughly 630,000 distinct CDR3 sequences, 14% of them seen only once. The V end was cut by 6 bases, the J end by 5 bases, with 5 bases between. The CDR3 spans 10 residues. From germline, CDR1 is MNHEY and CDR2 SVGEGT. A word on this clonotype: Antigen specificity is unknown.

This chain uses TRBV6-2 or TRBV6-3 with TRBJ2-7; D is unclear. This clonotype originated in a man aged 50-60 years who received an inactivated influenza vaccine. This material consisted of PBMCs from blood, taken 14 to 15 days before vaccination. The CDR3 DNA reads as TGTGCCAGCAGGGGCCACGAGCAGTACTTC. Protein product: CASRGHEQYF.